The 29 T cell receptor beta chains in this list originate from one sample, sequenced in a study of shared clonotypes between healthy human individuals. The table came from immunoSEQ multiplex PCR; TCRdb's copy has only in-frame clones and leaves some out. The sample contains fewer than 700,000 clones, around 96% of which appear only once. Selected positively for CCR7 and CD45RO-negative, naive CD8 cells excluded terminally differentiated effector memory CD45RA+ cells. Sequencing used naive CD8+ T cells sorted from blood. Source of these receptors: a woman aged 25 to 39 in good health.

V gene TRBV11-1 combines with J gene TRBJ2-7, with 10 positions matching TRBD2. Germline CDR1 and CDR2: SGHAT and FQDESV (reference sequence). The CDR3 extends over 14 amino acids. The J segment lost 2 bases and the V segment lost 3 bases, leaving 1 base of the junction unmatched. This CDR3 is CASSFSGRPYEQYF. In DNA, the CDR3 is TGTGCCAGCAGCTTTAGCGGGAGGCCCTACGAGCAGTACTTC.

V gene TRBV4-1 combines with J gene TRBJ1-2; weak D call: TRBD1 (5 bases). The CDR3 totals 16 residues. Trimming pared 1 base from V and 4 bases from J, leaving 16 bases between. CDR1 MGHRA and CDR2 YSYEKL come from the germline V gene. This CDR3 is CASSQVWAGLGYGYTF. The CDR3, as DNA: TGCGCCAGCAGCCAAGTATGGGCAGGGTTAGGCTATGGCTACACCTTC.

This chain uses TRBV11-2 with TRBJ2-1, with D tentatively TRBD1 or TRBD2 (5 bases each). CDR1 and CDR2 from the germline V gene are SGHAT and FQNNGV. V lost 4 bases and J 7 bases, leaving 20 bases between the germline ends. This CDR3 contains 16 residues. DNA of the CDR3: TGTGCCAGCAGCTCCCCGGGACGGAGGACTGGGAATGAGCAGTTCTTC. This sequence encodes CASSSPGRRTGNEQFF.

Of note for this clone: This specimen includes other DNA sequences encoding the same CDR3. The CDR3 DNA reads as TGTGCCAGCTCACCAGGTACAGGGGGCTACGAGCAGTACTTC. Its protein product is CASSPGTGGYEQYF. This rearrangement joins TRBV18 to TRBJ2-7; 8 bases align to TRBD1. With V trimmed by 2 bases and J by 3 bases, 3 bases remained unmatched. Germline V gene lookup returns CDR1 KGHSH and CDR2 LQKENI. The CDR3 sequence is 14 residues long. The entire variable domain, with the rest obtained from reference TRBV18 and TRBJ2-7, is as follows: NAGVMQNPRHLVRRRGQEARLRCSPMKGHSHVYWYRQLPEEGLKFMVYLQKENIIDESGMPKERFSAEFPKEGPSILRIQQVVRGDSAAYFCASSPGTGGYEQYFGPGTRLTVT.

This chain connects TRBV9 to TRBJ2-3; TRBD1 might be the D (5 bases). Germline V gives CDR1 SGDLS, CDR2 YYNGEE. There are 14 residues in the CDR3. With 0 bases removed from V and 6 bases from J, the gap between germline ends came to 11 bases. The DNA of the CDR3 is TGTGCCAGCAGCGTAGAAACAGGTCGGGATACGCAGTATTTT. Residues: CASSVETGRDTQYF.

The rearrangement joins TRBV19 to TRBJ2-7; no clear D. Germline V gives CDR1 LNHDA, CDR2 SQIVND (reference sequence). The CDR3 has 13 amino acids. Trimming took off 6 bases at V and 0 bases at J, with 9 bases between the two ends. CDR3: CASSAALSYEQYF. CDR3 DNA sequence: TGTGCCAGTAGCGCGGCGCTCTCCTACGAGCAGTACTTC. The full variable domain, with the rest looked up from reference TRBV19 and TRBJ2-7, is DGGITQSPKYLFRKEGQNVTLSCEQNLNHDAMYWYRQDPGQGLRLIYYSQIVNDFQKGDIAEGYSVSREKKESFPLTVTSAQKNPTAFYLCASSAALSYEQYFGPGTRLTVT.

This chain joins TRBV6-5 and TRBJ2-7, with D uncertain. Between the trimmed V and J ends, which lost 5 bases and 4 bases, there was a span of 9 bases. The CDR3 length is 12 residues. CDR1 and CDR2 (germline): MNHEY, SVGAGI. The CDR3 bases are TGTGCCAGCAGTGCCAGTAGGTACGAGCAGTACTTC. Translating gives CASSASRYEQYF.

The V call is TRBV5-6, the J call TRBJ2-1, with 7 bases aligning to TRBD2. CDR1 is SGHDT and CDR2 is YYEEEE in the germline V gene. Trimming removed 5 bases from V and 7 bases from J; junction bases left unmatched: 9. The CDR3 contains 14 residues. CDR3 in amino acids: CASSSRELANEQFF. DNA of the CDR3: TGTGCCAGCAGTAGCCGGGAACTAGCGAATGAGCAGTTCTTC.

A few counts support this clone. CDR3 protein: CASSLTGGSTEAFF. The DNA of the CDR3 is TGTGCCAGCAGCTTGACCGGGGGCAGCACTGAAGCTTTCTTT. The chain is built from TRBV5-4 and TRBJ1-1; a possible D gene is TRBD1 (6 bases). This CDR3 has 14 amino acids. Between the trimmed V and J ends, which lost 1 base and 4 bases, there was a span of 11 bases. Germline CDR1 is SGHNT and CDR2 is YYREEE (reference sequence).

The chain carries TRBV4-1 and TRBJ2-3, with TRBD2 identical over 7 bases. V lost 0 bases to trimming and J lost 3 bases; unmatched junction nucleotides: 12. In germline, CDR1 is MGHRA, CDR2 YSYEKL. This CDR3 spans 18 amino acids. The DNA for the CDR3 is TGCGCCAGCAGCCAAGAGGCGCCGGGGGAGGGTCTGACAGATACGCAGTATTTT. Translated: CASSQEAPGEGLTDTQYF.

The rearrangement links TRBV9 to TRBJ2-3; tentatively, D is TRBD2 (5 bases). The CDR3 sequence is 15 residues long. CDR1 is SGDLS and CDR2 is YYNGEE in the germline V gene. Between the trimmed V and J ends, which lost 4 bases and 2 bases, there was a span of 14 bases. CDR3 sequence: CASSLEGWITDTQYF. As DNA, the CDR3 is TGTGCCAGCAGCCTCGAGGGCTGGATCACAGATACGCAGTATTTT.

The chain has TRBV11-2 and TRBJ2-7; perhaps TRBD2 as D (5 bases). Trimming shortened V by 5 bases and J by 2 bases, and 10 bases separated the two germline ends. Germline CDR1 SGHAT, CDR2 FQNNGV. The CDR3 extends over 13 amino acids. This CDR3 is CASSPPSTYEQYF. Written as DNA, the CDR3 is TGTGCCAGCAGCCCACCTAGCACCTACGAGCAGTACTTC.

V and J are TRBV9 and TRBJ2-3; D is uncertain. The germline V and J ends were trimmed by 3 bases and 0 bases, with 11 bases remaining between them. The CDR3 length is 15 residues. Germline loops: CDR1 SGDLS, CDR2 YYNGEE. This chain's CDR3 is CASSATVKSTDTQYF. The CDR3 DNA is TGTGCCAGCAGCGCGACTGTGAAAAGCACAGATACGCAGTATTTT.

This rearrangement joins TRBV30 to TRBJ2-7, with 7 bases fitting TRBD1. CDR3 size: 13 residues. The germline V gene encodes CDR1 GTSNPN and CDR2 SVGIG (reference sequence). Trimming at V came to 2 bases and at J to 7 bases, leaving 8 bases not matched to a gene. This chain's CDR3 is CAWSYWTGKEQYF. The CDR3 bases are TGTGCCTGGAGTTATTGGACAGGTAAAGAGCAGTACTTC. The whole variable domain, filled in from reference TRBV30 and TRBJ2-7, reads SQTIHQWPATLVQPVGSPLSLECTVEGTSNPNLYWYRQAAGRGLQLLFYSVGIGQISSEVPQNLSASRPQDRQFILSSKKLLLSDSGFYLCAWSYWTGKEQYFGPGTRLTVT.

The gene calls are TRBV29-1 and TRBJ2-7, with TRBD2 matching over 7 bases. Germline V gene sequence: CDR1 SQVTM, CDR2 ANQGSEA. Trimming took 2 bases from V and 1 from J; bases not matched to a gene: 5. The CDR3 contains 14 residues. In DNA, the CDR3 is TGCAGCGTTGAATTGGCGGGGGAGTCCTACGAGCAGTACTTC. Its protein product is CSVELAGESYEQYF.

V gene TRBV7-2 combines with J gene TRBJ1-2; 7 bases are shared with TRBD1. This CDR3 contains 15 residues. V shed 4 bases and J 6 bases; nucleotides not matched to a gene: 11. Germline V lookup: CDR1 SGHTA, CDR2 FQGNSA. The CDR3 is CASSSRSTQGNGYTF. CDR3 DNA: TGTGCCAGCAGCTCCAGATCGACACAGGGGAATGGCTACACCTTC.

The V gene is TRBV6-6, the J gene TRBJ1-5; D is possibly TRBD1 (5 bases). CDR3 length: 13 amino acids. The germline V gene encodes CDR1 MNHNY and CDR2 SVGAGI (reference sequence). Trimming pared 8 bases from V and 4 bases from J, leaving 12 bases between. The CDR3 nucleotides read TGTGCCAGCTCCCAAGGGGAAAATCAGCCCCAGCATTTT. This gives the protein CASSQGENQPQHF.

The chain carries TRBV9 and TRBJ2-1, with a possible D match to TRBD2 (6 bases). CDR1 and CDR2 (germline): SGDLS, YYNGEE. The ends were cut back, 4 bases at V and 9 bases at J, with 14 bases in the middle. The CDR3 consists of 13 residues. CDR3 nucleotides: TGTGCCAGCAGCCCCACTCGGGGAGGTGAGCAGTTCTTC. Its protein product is CASSPTRGGEQFF.

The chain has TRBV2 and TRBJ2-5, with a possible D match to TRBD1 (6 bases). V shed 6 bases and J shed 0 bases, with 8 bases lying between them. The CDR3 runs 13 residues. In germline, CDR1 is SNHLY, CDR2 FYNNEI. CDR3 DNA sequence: TGTGCCAGCAGGGACAGTTACCAAGAGACCCAGTACTTC. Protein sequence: CASRDSYQETQYF.

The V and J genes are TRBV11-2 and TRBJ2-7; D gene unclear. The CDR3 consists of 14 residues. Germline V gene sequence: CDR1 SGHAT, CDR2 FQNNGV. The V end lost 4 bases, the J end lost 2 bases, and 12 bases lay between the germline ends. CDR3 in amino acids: CASSYKDGPYEQYF. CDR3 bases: TGTGCCAGCAGCTACAAGGACGGCCCCTACGAGCAGTACTTC.

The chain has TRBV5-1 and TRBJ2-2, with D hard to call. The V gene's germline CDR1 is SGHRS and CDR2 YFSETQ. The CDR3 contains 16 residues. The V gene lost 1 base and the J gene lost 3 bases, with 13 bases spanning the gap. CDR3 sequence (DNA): TGCGCCAGCAGCTTGAAGGAGACCGTACACACCGGGGAGCTGTTTTTT. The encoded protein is CASSLKETVHTGELFF.

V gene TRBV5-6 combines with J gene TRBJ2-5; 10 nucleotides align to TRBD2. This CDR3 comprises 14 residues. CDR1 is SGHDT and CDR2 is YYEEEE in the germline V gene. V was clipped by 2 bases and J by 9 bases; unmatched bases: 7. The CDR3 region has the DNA TGTGCCAGCAGCTTTTCACTAGCGGGACCTTCCCAGTACTTC. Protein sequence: CASSFSLAGPSQYF.

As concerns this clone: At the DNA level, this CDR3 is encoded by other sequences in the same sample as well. CDR3 nucleotides: TGTGCCAGCACCACAGGGGCGCGGGAGCAGTACTTC. Protein sequence: CASTTGAREQYF. This chain connects TRBV27 to TRBJ2-7; 7 bases fit TRBD1. Trimming at V came to 7 bases and at J to 7 bases, leaving 7 bases not matched to a gene. CDR3 size: 12 residues. Germline V gene lookup returns CDR1 MNHEY and CDR2 SMNVEV (reference sequence).

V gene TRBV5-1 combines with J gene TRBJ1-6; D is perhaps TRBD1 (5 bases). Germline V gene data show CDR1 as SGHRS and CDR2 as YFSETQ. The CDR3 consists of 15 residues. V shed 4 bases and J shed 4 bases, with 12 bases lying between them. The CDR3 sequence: CASSQGTDYNSPLHF. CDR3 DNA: TGCGCCAGCAGCCAAGGGACGGATTATAATTCACCCCTCCACTTT.

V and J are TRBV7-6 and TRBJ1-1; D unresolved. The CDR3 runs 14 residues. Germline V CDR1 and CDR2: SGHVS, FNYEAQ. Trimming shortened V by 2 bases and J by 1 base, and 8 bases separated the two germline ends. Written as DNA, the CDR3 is TGTGCCAGCAGCTTAATGGGGAAGAACACTGAAGCTTTCTTT. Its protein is CASSLMGKNTEAFF.

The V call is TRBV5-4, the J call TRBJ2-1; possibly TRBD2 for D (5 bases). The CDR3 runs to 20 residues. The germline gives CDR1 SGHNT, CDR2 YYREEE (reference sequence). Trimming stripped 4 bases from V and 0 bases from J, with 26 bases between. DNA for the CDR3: TGTGCCAGCAGCGATACTAGTTTAGTCTCTCGGAGGAGCTCCTACAATGAGCAGTTCTTC. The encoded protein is CASSDTSLVSRRSSYNEQFF.

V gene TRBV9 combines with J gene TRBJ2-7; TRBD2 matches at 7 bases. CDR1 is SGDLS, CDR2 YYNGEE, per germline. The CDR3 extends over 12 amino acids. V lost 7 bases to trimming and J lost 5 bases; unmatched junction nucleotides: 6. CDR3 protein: CASSGTTHEQYF. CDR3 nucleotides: TGTGCCAGCTCCGGGACTACGCACGAGCAGTACTTC.

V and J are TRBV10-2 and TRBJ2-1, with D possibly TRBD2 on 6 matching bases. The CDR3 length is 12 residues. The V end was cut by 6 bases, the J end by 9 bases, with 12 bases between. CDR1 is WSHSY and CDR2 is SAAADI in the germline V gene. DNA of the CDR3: TGCGCCAGCAGCCGGTGGGGACTTGAGCAGTTCTTC. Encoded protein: CASSRWGLEQFF.

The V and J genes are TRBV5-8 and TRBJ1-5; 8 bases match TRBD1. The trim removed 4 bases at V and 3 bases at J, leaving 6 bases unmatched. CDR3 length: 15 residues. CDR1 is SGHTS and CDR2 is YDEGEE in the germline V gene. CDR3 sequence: CASSPGDRTNQPQHF. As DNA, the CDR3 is TGTGCCAGCAGCCCTGGGGACAGGACCAATCAGCCCCAGCATTTT.